This TCR beta chain was recorded in a study of blood T cell repertoires in COVID-19. About the research overall: Nucleic acid was either cDNA or gDNA, and it came from T cells, B-cell-depleted T cells, or PBMCs.

As processed by the authors: The authors estimated nucleated cell counts from reference gene primer amplification. Measured with immunoSEQ multiplex PCR; TCRdb has only the in-frame clones, and not every one. Clone size and the V and J calls come from that table; the DNA yielded D and trimming. The sample includes more than 95,000 clones, about 80% of them seen just once. The sequencing input was peripheral blood. This sequence originates from a woman aged 80 or over with active or convalescent COVID-19.

CDR3 amino acids: CASSLGGFTDTQYF. CDR3 DNA: TGTGCCAGCAGCTTGGGGGGATTCACAGATACGCAGTATTTT. J is TRBJ2-3 and V is TRBV7-9; a weak D match, TRBD2 (6 bases). The CDR3 has 14 amino acids. V lost 3 bases and J 2 bases, leaving 9 bases between the germline ends. Germline CDR1 SEHNR, CDR2 FQNEAQ (reference sequence).